These T cell receptor beta chains were read from a single sample in a study of CD8 T cells in ankylosing spondylitis. Using its own MiXCR run on the 5' RACE reads, TCRdb lists one record per CDR3 protein. The sample carries 700,000 to 1,000,000 distinct CDR3 sequences, 12% recorded once. What was sequenced was blood, either unsorted or a sorted T cell fraction (not recorded which). Receptors were obtained from a male donor with ankylosing spondylitis. Both conserved end residues are part of each CDR3. The D gene is left open where the match is weak. Not every row has a clone size; where given, it reads once, few, many or a size class.

abundance,d_gene,j_gene,v_gene,CDR3aa,CDR3nt
-,TRBD2,TRBJ2-7,TRBV5-1,CASSLVTRSGRHRKYEQYF,TGCGCCAGCAGCTTGGTAACTCGTAGCGGGAGGCACAGGAAGTACGAGCAGTACTTC
few,-,TRBJ1-1,TRBV6-5,CASSSQYMVNTEAFF,TGTGCCAGCAGTTCCCAGTATATGGTGAACACTGAAGCTTTCTTT
few,TRBD1,TRBJ2-7,TRBV20-1,CSLNPGGPSSYEQYF,TGCAGCTTAAACCCAGGGGGTCCGAGTTCCTACGAGCAGTACTTC
few,-,TRBJ1-5,TRBV28,CASSSPEGGNQPQHF,TGTGCCAGCAGTTCCCCGGAGGGGGGTAATCAGCCCCAGCATTTT
-,TRBD1,TRBJ2-2,TRBV7-6,CASSLYSRGRTGGELFF,TGTGCCAGCAGCTTATATTCTAGGGGGCGTACAGGCGGGGAGCTGTTTTTT
few,TRBD1,TRBJ2-3,TRBV20-1,CSAPTEGADTQYF,TGCAGTGCCCCTACCGAGGGGGCCGATACGCAGTATTTT
many,TRBD2,TRBJ2-3,TRBV12-3/TRBV12-4,CASSPSGRGTDTQYF,TGTGCCAGCAGTCCAAGCGGGAGGGGCACAGATACGCAGTATTTT
-,-,TRBJ1-2,TRBV6-2/TRBV6-3,CASRGAAAYGYTF,TGTGCCAGCAGAGGGGCGGCGGCCTATGGCTACACCTTC
-,-,TRBJ2-7,TRBV20-1,CSARIGLDLVSEQYF,TGCAGTGCTAGAATTGGCCTGGATCTGGTAAGCGAGCAGTACTTC
few,-,TRBJ1-1,TRBV27,CASSTPRQNTEAFF,TGTGCCAGCAGTACGCCGCGACAGAACACTGAAGCTTTCTTT
few,-,TRBJ2-4,TRBV6-2/TRBV6-3,CASSYPSVLKNIQYF,TGTGCCAGCAGTTACCCCAGCGTCCTCAAAAACATTCAGTACTTC
few,TRBD2,TRBJ2-2,TRBV6-2/TRBV6-3,CASSKMGLAGGTGELFF,TGTGCCAGCAGTAAAATGGGACTAGCGGGAGGCACCGGGGAGCTGTTTTTT
-,-,TRBJ1-6,TRBV11-3,CASSLPSVYNSPLHF,TGTGCCAGCAGCCTCCCCTCGGTTTATAATTCACCCCTCCACTTT
many,-,TRBJ1-1,TRBV29-1,CSVGTPNTEAFF,TGCAGCGTCGGGACACCGAACACTGAAGCTTTCTTT
few,-,TRBJ1-2,TRBV7-9,CASSLNTGPGYTF,TGTGCCAGCAGCTTAAATACAGGGCCCGGCTACACCTTC
few,TRBD1,TRBJ1-1,TRBV7-9,CASSLARTGQVYTEAFF,TGTGCCAGCAGCTTAGCGCGGACAGGACAAGTCTACACTGAAGCTTTCTTT
many,TRBD1,TRBJ1-5,TRBV6-2/TRBV6-3,CASSLQGGSQPQHF,TGTGCCAGCAGCCTACAGGGGGGCAGTCAGCCCCAGCATTTT
-,-,TRBJ2-1,TRBV9,CASSVAETYNEQFF,TGTGCCAGCAGCGTAGCGGAAACCTACAATGAGCAGTTCTTC
-,TRBD2,TRBJ2-3,TRBV20-1,CSAPSPSGGAIDTQYF,TGCAGTGCCCCATCTCCTAGCGGGGGGGCAATAGATACGCAGTATTTT
-,-,TRBJ1-3,TRBV7-2,CASSLRMRDTIYF,TGTGCCAGCAGCTTAAGGATGAGGGACACCATATATTTT
many,-,TRBJ2-5,TRBV10-3,CAISDLETQYF,TGTGCCATCAGTGATTTGGAGACCCAGTACTTC
-,-,TRBJ2-5,TRBV5-1,CASSLYGGRRTQYF,TGCGCCAGCAGCTTGTACGGCGGGCGGAGGACCCAGTACTTC
-,TRBD1,TRBJ2-5,TRBV18,CASSSGTDSRETQYF,TGTGCCAGCTCGTCCGGGACAGACTCCCGAGAGACCCAGTACTTC
few,-,TRBJ1-1,TRBV20-1,CSARAGFTEAFF,TGCAGTGCTAGGGCGGGGTTCACTGAAGCTTTCTTT
few,TRBD1,TRBJ1-1,TRBV7-2,CASSLDRYETGAEAFF,TGTGCCAGCAGCTTAGACAGGTACGAGACAGGGGCTGAAGCTTTCTTT
-,TRBD1,TRBJ2-7,TRBV4-3,CASSHGQGSSYEQYF,TGCGCCAGCAGCCATGGACAGGGGAGCTCCTACGAGCAGTACTTC
-,-,TRBJ2-1,TRBV30,CAWSPGGYNEQFF,TGTGCCTGGAGTCCTGGCGGCTACAATGAGCAGTTCTTC
few,-,TRBJ1-6,TRBV7-8,CASSLPLRGRYNSPLHF,TGTGCCAGCAGCTTACCCCTGAGGGGACGCTATAATTCACCCCTCCACTTT
few,-,TRBJ2-2,TRBV12-5,CASGNRYSGELFF,TGTGCTAGTGGTAACAGGTACTCCGGGGAGCTGTTTTTT
few,-,TRBJ2-3,TRBV6-2/TRBV6-3,CASTSFDRSTDTQYF,TGTGCCAGCACCTCATTCGACAGAAGCACAGATACGCAGTATTTT
many,-,TRBJ1-5,TRBV20-1,CSARDRRGLSVLQPQHF,TGCAGTGCTAGAGATAGACGGGGGCTCTCGGTCTTGCAGCCCCAGCATTTT
many,-,TRBJ2-6,TRBV24-1,CATGGGGLSGANVLTF,TGTGCCACCGGAGGAGGAGGGCTCTCTGGGGCCAACGTCCTGACTTTC
few,TRBD2,TRBJ2-3,TRBV5-1,CASSLAVVAGGTSTDTQYF,TGCGCCAGCAGCTTGGCCGTGGTAGCGGGAGGAACTAGCACAGATACGCAGTATTTT
-,-,TRBJ2-3,TRBV29-1,CSVEGRYTDTQYF,TGCAGCGTTGAAGGACGGTACACAGATACGCAGTATTTT
many,-,TRBJ1-5,TRBV12-3/TRBV12-4,CASTRHLNQPQHF,TGTGCCAGCACGAGACACCTCAATCAGCCCCAGCATTTT
many,TRBD1,TRBJ1-1,TRBV6-2/TRBV6-3,CASNTGGTEAFF,TGTGCCAGCAATACAGGGGGGACTGAAGCTTTCTTT
-,TRBD1,TRBJ2-2,TRBV12-3/TRBV12-4,CASISPGQGRETGELFF,TGTGCCAGCATTAGCCCAGGACAGGGGAGGGAAACCGGGGAGCTGTTTTTT
few,TRBD2,TRBJ2-1,TRBV20-1,CSARIGLAGVGEQFF,TGCAGTGCTAGGATCGGACTAGCGGGAGTGGGTGAGCAGTTCTTC
-,-,TRBJ2-7,TRBV10-3,CAIRGTATYEQYF,TGTGCCATTCGCGGGACGGCTACCTACGAGCAGTACTTC
few,-,TRBJ1-1,TRBV5-1,CASSRGYEAFF,TGCGCCAGCAGCCGAGGGTATGAAGCTTTCTTT
few,TRBD2,TRBJ2-3,TRBV7-3,CASSLAGGATDTQYF,TGTGCCAGCAGTCTAGCGGGGGGCGCCACAGATACGCAGTATTTT
few,TRBD2,TRBJ2-3,TRBV4-2,CASSQDLAGLADTQYF,TGTGCCAGCAGCCAAGATCTAGCGGGGTTAGCAGATACGCAGTATTTT
many,-,TRBJ2-7,TRBV12-3/TRBV12-4,CASRQGRLYEQYF,TGTGCCAGCAGGCAGGGTCGCCTTTACGAGCAGTACTTC
few,TRBD2,TRBJ2-1,TRBV11-2,CASSHGTSGGYNEQFF,TGTGCCAGCAGCCACGGGACTAGCGGTGGCTACAATGAGCAGTTCTTC
few,-,TRBJ2-2,TRBV5-1,CASSQGTNTGELFF,TGCGCCAGCAGCCAGGGGACGAACACCGGGGAGCTGTTTTTT
many,TRBD2,TRBJ2-5,TRBV7-2,CASSLRLAGGQETQYF,TGTGCCAGCAGCTTACGACTAGCGGGAGGGCAAGAGACCCAGTACTTC